This TCR beta chain derives from a study of T-cell memory formation after mild COVID-19. TCRdb passed the 5' RACE reads through MiXCR, listing each CDR3 protein once. The sample contains about 340,000 distinct CDR3 sequences, about 15% of which appear only once. Whole-study results and caveats: Pre-infection memory showed some responding clones, and this suggested that cross-reactive memory joined. Contracting clones from day 15 to 85 had balanced CD4/CD8; later expanders favoured CD4+.

Points on this clonotype: Its antigen remains unidentified.

The CDR3 contains 14 residues. Germline lookup yields CDR1 SGHAT and CDR2 FQNNGV. V lost 5 bases, J lost 4 bases, and 14 bases lay in between. The V gene is TRBV11-2, the J gene TRBJ2-5; a possible D gene is TRBD1 (6 bases). This TCR derives from a man between 18 and 35 years old who had mild COVID-19 (a few samples of this study predate the infection). Cell type and time point are not known. The sequenced sample consisted of PBMCs or a T cell subset sorted from them (not recorded which). This chain's CDR3 is CASSPRTVTETQYF. CDR3 DNA sequence: TGTGCCAGCAGCCCCCGGACAGTGACAGAGACCCAGTACTTC. Using reference TRBV11-2 and TRBJ2-5 for the parts outside the CDR3, the full variable domain is EAGVAQSPRYKIIEKRQSVAFWCNPISGHATLYWYQQILGQGPKLLIQFQNNGVVDDSQLPKDRFSAERLKGVDSTLKIQPAKLEDSAVYLCASSPRTVTETQYFGPGTRLLVL.